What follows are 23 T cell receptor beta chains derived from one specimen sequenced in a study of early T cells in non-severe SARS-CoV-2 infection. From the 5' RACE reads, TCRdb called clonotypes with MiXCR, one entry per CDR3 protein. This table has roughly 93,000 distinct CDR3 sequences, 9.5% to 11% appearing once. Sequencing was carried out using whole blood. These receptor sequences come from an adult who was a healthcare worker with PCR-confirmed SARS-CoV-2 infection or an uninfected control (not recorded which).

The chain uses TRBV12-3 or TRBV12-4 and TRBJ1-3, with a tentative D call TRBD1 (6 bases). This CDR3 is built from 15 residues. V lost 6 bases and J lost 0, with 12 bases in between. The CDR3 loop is CASRHTGSSGNTIYF. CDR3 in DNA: TGTGCCAGCAGGCATACAGGGAGCTCTGGAAACACCATATATTTT.

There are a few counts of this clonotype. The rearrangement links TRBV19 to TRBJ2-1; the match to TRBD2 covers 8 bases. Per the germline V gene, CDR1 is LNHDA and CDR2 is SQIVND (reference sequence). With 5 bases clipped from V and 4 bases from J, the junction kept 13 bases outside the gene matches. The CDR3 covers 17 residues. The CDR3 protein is CASSLTHTSGLYNEQFF. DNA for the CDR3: TGTGCCAGTAGTCTGACCCATACTAGCGGCCTTTACAATGAGCAGTTCTTC.

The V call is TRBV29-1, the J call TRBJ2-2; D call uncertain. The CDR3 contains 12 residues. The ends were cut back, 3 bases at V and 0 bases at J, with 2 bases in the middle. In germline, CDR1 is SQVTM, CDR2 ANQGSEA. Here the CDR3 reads CSVETNTGELFF. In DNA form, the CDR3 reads TGCAGCGTTGAGACGAACACCGGGGAGCTGTTTTTT.

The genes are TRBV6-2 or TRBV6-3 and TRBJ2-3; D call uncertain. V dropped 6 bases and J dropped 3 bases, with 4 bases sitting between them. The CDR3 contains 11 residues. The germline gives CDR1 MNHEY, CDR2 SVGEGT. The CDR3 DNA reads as TGTGCCAGCAGCTGGACAGATACGCAGTATTTT. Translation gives CASSWTDTQYF.

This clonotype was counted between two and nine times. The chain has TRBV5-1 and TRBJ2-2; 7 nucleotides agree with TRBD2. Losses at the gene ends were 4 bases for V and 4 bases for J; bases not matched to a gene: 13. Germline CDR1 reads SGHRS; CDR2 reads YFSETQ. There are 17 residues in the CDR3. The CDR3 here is CASSPGGGSRATGELFF. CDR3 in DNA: TGCGCCAGCAGCCCGGGCGGGGGATCCCGAGCCACCGGGGAGCTGTTTTTT.

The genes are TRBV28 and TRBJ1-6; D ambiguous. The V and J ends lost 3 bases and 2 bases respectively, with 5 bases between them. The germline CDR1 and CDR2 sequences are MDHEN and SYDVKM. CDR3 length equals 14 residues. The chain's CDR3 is CASSLGTYNSPLHF. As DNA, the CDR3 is TGTGCCAGCAGTTTGGGCACCTATAATTCACCCCTCCACTTT.

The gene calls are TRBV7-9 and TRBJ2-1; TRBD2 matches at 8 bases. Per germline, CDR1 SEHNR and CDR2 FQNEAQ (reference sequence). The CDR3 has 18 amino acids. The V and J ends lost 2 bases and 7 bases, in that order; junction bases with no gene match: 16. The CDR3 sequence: CASSLPPRLAGGRNEQFF. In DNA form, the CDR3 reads TGTGCCAGCAGCTTACCCCCCCGCTTGGCCGGCGGGAGGAATGAGCAGTTCTTC. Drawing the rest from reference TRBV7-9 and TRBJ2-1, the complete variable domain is DTGVSQNPRHKITKRGQNVTFRCDPISEHNRLYWYRQTLGQGPEFLTYFQNEAQLEKSRLLSDRFSAERPKGSFSTLEIQRTEQGDSAMYLCASSLPPRLAGGRNEQFFGPGTRLTVL.

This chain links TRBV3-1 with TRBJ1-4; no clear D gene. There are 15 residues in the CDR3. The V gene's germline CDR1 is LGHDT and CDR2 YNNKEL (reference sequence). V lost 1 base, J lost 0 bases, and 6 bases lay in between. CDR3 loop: CASSQAPPTNEKLFF. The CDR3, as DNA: TGTGCCAGCAGCCAAGCCCCGCCAACTAATGAAAAACTGTTTTTT.

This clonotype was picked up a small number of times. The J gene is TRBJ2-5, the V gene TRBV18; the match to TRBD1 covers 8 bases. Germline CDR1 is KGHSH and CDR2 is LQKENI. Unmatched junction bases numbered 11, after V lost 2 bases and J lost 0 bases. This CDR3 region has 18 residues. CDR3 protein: CASSPSAGGFRDQETQYF. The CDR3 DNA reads TGTGCCAGCTCACCATCGGCAGGGGGCTTTAGGGACCAAGAGACCCAGTACTTC.

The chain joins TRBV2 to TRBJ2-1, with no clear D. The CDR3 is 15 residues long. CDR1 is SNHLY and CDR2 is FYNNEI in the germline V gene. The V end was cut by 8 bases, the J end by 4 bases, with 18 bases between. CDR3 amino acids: CASGRKTPGYNEQFF. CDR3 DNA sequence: TGTGCCAGCGGAAGAAAGACCCCGGGTTACAATGAGCAGTTCTTC.

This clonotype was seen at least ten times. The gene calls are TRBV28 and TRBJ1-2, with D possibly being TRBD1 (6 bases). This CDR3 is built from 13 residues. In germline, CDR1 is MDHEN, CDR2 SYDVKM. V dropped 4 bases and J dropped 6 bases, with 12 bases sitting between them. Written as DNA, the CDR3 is TGTGCCAGCAGTTCCACAGGGTTTAATGGCTACACCTTC. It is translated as CASSSTGFNGYTF.

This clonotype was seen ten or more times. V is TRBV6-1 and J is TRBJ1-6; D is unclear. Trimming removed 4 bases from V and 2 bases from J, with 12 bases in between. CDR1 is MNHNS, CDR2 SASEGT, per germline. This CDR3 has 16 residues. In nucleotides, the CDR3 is TGTGCCAGCAGTGGGTTGTCCGCCACCTATAATTCACCCCTCCACTTT. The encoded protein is CASSGLSATYNSPLHF.

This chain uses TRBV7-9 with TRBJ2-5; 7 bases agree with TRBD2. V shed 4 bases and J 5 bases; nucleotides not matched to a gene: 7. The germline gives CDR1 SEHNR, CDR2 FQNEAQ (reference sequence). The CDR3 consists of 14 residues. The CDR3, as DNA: TGTGCCAGCAGCTCCTCAGCGGGACGGGAGACCCAGTACTTC. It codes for CASSSSAGRETQYF.

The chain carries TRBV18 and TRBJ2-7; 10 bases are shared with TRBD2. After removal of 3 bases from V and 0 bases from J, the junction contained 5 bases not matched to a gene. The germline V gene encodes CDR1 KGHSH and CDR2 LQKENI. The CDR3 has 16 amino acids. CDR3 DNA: TGTGCCAGCTCACCTAGGAGCGGGAGGGTCTCCTACGAGCAGTACTTC. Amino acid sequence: CASSPRSGRVSYEQYF.

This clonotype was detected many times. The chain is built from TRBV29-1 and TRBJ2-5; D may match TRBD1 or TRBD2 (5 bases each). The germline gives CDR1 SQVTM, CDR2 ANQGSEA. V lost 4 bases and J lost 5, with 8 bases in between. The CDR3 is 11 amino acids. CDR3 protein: CSVVGPETQYF. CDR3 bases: TGCAGCGTTGTGGGACCGGAGACCCAGTACTTC. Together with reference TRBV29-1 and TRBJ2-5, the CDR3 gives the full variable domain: SAVISQKPSRDICQRGTSLTIQCQVDSQVTMMFWYRQQPGQSLTLIATANQGSEATYESGFVIDKFPISRPNLTFSTLTVSNMSPEDSSIYLCSVVGPETQYFGPGTRLLVL.

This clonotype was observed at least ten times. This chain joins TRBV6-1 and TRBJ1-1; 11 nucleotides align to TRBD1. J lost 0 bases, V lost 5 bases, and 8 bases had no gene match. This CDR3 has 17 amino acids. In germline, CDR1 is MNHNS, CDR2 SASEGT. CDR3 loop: CASSRTGGERMNTEAFF. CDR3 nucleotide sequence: TGTGCCAGCAGTCGGACAGGGGGCGAAAGAATGAACACTGAAGCTTTCTTT.

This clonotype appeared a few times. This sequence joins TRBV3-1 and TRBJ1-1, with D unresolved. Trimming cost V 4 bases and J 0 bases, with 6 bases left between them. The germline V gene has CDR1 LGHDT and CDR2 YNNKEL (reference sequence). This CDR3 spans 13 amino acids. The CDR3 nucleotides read TGTGCCAGCAGCCCCAACCTGAACACTGAAGCTTTCTTT. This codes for CASSPNLNTEAFF.

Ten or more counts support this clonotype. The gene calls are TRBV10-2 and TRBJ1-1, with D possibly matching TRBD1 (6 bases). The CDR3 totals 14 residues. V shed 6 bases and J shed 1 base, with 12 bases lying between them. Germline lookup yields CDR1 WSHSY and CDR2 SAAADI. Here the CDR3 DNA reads TGCGCCAGCAGCCCCGGGACACCGAACACTGAAGCTTTCTTT. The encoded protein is CASSPGTPNTEAFF.

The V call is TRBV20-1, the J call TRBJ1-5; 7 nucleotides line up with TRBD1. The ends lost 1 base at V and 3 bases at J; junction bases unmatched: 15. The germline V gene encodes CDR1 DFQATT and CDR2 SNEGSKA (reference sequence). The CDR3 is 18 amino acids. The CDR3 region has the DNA TGCAGTGCTAGAGGCCGCACCAACTCGGGACAGTTCAATCAGCCCCAGCATTTT. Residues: CSARGRTNSGQFNQPQHF.

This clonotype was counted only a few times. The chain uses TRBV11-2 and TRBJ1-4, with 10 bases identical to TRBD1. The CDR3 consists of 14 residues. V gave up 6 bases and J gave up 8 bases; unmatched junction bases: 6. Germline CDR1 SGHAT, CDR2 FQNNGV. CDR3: CASRGGQGREKLFF. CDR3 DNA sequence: TGTGCCAGCAGAGGGGGACAGGGGAGAGAAAAACTGTTTTTT.

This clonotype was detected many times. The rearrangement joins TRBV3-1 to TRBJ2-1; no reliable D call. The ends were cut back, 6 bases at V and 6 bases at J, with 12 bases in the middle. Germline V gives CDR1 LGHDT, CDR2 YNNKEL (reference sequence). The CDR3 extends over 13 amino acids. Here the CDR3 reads CASRLHAANEQFF. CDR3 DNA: TGTGCCAGCAGACTTCACGCCGCCAATGAGCAGTTCTTC.

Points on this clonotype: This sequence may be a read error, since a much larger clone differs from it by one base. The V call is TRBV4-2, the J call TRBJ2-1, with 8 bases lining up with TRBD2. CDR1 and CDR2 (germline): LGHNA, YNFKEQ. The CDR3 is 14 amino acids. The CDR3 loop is CANSQVGGAEEQFF. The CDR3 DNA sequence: TGTGCCAACAGCCAAGTCGGGGGGGCAGAAGAGCAGTTCTTC.

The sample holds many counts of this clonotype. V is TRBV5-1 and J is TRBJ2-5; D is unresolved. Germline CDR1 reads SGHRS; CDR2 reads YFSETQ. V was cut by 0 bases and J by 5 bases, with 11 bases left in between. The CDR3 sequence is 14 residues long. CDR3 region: CASSLGSSPETQYF. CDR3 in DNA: TGCGCCAGCAGCTTGGGTTCCTCCCCCGAGACCCAGTACTTC.